This T cell receptor beta chain was retrieved from a study of T-cell memory formation after mild COVID-19. The wider study: Clustering of TCRs was largely donor specific.

5'RACE, which relied on constant-segment primers, yielded TCR alpha and TCR beta cDNA libraries carrying sample barcodes and UMIs. TCRdb recomputed calls from the 5' RACE reads with MiXCR, one row per CDR3 protein. The sample holds 470,000 or so distinct CDR3 sequences; 18% are singletons and the top ten take under 25%. Worth noting for this clonotype: Its antigen remains unidentified.

Findings and caveats of the study: The appearance of some responding clones in pre-infection memory suggested that cross-reactive memory joined. Clones contracting across day 15 to 85 had a balanced CD4/CD8 profile; later expanding clones leaned CD4+.

Source material: PBMCs or a T cell subset sorted from them (not recorded which). The TCR comes from a man between 18 and 35 years old who had mild COVID-19 (a few samples of this study predate the infection). Cell type and time point are not known.

Here the CDR3 DNA reads TGTGCCAGCAGTTACTCCGGGACAGCCTCCTACGAGCAGTACTTC. The encoded protein is CASSYSGTASYEQYF. The chain carries TRBV6-5 and TRBJ2-7; 7 bases match TRBD1. The CDR3 runs to 15 residues. CDR1 is MNHEY, CDR2 SVGAGI, per germline. V lost 0 bases and J lost 0; bases outside the gene matches: 2.